These 26 T cell receptor beta chains came from one sample sequenced in a study of shared clonotypes between healthy human individuals. The method was immunoSEQ multiplex PCR; TCRdb's version includes in-frame clones alone and lacks a portion of them. There are fewer than 3 million clones in the sample; just under 95% occur only once, and approximately 0.41% lies in the top ten. Input material: naive CD4+ T cells from PBMCs. Subset: CD45RA+ positively selected. The receptors shown here come from a man between 18 and 35 years old in good health. Some clones in this sample may be carry-over from other donors' samples.

V gene TRBV6-1 combines with J gene TRBJ2-7; D is perhaps TRBD1 (6 bases). The CDR3 loop spans 13 amino acids. The germline V gene has CDR1 MNHNS and CDR2 SASEGT. Trimming took off 10 bases at V and 3 bases at J, with 16 bases between the two ends. CDR3 in amino acids: CATPGAESYEQYF. CDR3 in DNA: TGTGCCACCCCAGGGGCGGAGAGCTACGAGCAGTACTTC.

The rearrangement joins TRBV5-6 to TRBJ1-2; D ambiguous. The CDR3 runs to 17 residues. V was cut by 3 bases and J by 0 bases, with 18 bases left in between. The germline gives CDR1 SGHDT, CDR2 YYEEEE. The CDR3 nucleotides read TGTGCCAGCAGCTACTTAGCCCCGCGGTCAACTAACTATGGCTACACCTTC. Its protein product is CASSYLAPRSTNYGYTF.

This chain links TRBV4-2 with TRBJ2-1; 9 bases line up with TRBD1. Germline assignment: CDR1 LGHNA and CDR2 YNFKEQ. The CDR3 sequence is 15 residues long. V dropped 6 bases and J dropped 8; count of bases not matched to a gene: 11. CDR3 sequence reads: CASRKTGGRVDEQFF. The CDR3 nucleotides read TGTGCCAGCAGGAAGACAGGGGGGCGGGTCGATGAGCAGTTCTTC.

This clone was recorded once. The chain recombines TRBV21-1 with TRBJ1-1; TRBD1 is taken as the D call from the table, unchecked against the DNA. TRBV21-1 is a listed pseudogene. This CDR3 contains 15 residues. The CDR3 DNA is TGTGCCAGCAGCGGTGTGGCAGGGGCCAAAGCTGAAGCTTTCTTT. Residues: CASSGVAGAKAEAFF.

The chain recombines TRBV27 with TRBJ1-2; 9 bases line up with TRBD1. This CDR3 comprises 16 residues. CDR1 is MNHEY and CDR2 is SMNVEV in the germline V gene (reference sequence). V shed 6 bases, J shed 4 bases, and the junction held 12 bases outside the gene matches. CDR3 in amino acids: CASSRYGTGIGYGYTF. The CDR3 DNA follows: TGTGCCAGCAGCCGGTACGGGACAGGGATCGGCTATGGCTACACCTTC.

The chain has TRBV4-1 and TRBJ2-2; no firm D call. V was clipped by 11 bases and J by 0 bases, with 10 bases between them. Germline V gene lookup returns CDR1 MGHRA and CDR2 YSYEKL. The CDR3 consists of 13 residues. The CDR3 is CACGRTNTGELFF. Written as DNA, the CDR3 is TGCGCCTGCGGCAGGACGAACACCGGGGAGCTGTTTTTT.

The CDR3 DNA reads as TGTGCCAGCAGCCCTAGCAGGGGTGGTGGTTCCGAGCAGTACTTC. It translates to CASSPSRGGGSEQYF. The V call is TRBV9, the J call TRBJ2-7, with D perhaps TRBD1 (6 bases). The CDR3 runs 15 residues. V lost 4 bases to trimming and J lost 6 bases, with 20 bases between them. In germline, CDR1 is SGDLS, CDR2 YYNGEE.

This clone occurred a few times. This chain connects TRBV29-1 to TRBJ1-1; D unclear. V lost 7 bases to trimming and J lost 1 base, with 10 bases between them. This CDR3 region has 12 residues. Germline values: CDR1 SQVTM, CDR2 ANQGSEA. The CDR3 spells CSGRIGNTEAFF. CDR3 sequence (DNA): TGCAGCGGTCGGATTGGGAACACTGAAGCTTTCTTT.

Written as DNA, the CDR3 is TGTGCCAGTAGTGAACCCAGGGGGAATCAGCCCCAGCATTTT. It codes for CASSEPRGNQPQHF. This chain uses TRBV19 with TRBJ1-5; 7 bases align to TRBD1. Germline CDR1 LNHDA, CDR2 SQIVND (reference sequence). The CDR3 runs 14 residues. V lost 5 bases to trimming and J lost 4 bases; unmatched junction nucleotides: 5.

This chain's CDR3 is CASSLQGAGGTEAFF. The CDR3, as DNA: TGTGCCAGCAGCTTACAGGGGGCAGGGGGGACTGAAGCTTTCTTT. This chain links TRBV7-2 with TRBJ1-1; 8 nucleotides agree with TRBD1. This CDR3 region has 15 residues. V dropped 2 bases and J dropped 5; count of bases not matched to a gene: 7. Per the germline V gene, CDR1 is SGHTA and CDR2 is FQGNSA.

The chain employs TRBV13 and TRBJ2-7, with D perhaps TRBD1 (6 bases). The CDR3 length is 14 residues. Germline loops: CDR1 PRHDT, CDR2 FYEKMQ (reference sequence). V dropped 5 bases and J dropped 2 bases, with 13 bases sitting between them. The CDR3 DNA reads as TGTGCCAGCAGCATTCAGGGGTCCCCCTACGAGCAGTACTTC. Amino acid sequence: CASSIQGSPYEQYF. The full variable domain, rest sourced from reference TRBV13 and TRBJ2-7, is AAGVIQSPRHLIKEKRETATLKCYPIPRHDTVYWYQQGPGQDPQFLISFYEKMQSDKGSIPDRFSAQQFSDYHSELNMSSLELGDSALYFCASSIQGSPYEQYFGPGTRLTVT.

The gene calls are TRBV2 and TRBJ1-6; 9 bases fit TRBD1. V lost 6 bases to trimming and J lost 6 bases; unmatched junction nucleotides: 9. The CDR3 covers 16 residues. Germline CDR1 reads SNHLY; CDR2 reads FYNNEI. CDR3 in amino acids: CASRADRGSSNSPLHF. The CDR3 nucleotides read TGTGCCAGCAGAGCGGACAGGGGCTCTAGTAATTCACCCCTCCACTTT.

V is TRBV25-1 and J is TRBJ2-3; D is uncertain. The ends were cut back, 5 bases at V and 1 base at J, with 7 bases in the middle. Germline V gene sequence: CDR1 MGHDK, CDR2 SYGVNS. The CDR3 is 13 residues long. In nucleotides, the CDR3 is TGTGCCAGCAGTCACTCTGGCACAGATACGCAGTATTTT. As protein: CASSHSGTDTQYF.

The chain carries TRBV4-2 and TRBJ1-3; D may be TRBD1 (5 bases). The V gene lost 1 base and the J gene lost 4 bases, with 11 bases spanning the gap. There are 15 residues in the CDR3. In germline, CDR1 is LGHNA, CDR2 YNFKEQ. CDR3 DNA: TGTGCCAGCAGCCAAGGTGGCAGGGAGGGAAACACCATATATTTT. Amino acid sequence: CASSQGGREGNTIYF.

The chain is built from TRBV5-1 and TRBJ2-3, with TRBD2 matching over 10 bases. Germline CDR1 and CDR2: SGHRS and YFSETQ. This CDR3 has 15 residues. V was pared by 4 bases and J by 4 bases, with 6 bases of the junction left unmatched. CDR3 amino acids: CASSPSGRGSDTQYF. DNA of the CDR3: TGCGCCAGCAGCCCTAGCGGGAGAGGGTCAGATACGCAGTATTTT.

CDR3 in amino acids: CASSSGRRNQPQHF. In nucleotides, the CDR3 is TGTGCCAGCAGCTCTGGGAGGCGTAATCAGCCCCAGCATTTT. The chain uses TRBV21-1 and TRBJ1-5. TRBV21-1 is a pseudogene locus. The CDR3 loop spans 14 amino acids.

The V gene is TRBV19, the J gene TRBJ1-1; no clear D. This CDR3 contains 16 residues. Trimming cost V 0 bases and J 3 bases, with 14 bases left between them. Germline CDR1 and CDR2: LNHDA and SQIVND (reference sequence). CDR3 nucleotide sequence: TGTGCCAGTAGTATAGATTGGTCCGGGGTCGACACTGAAGCTTTCTTT. This sequence encodes CASSIDWSGVDTEAFF.

The rearrangement uses TRBV2 and TRBJ2-1; TRBD2 matches at 8 bases. The junction had 9 bases not matched to a gene; V was cut back by 10 bases and J by 1 base. Germline assignment: CDR1 SNHLY and CDR2 FYNNEI. The CDR3 contains 15 residues. The CDR3 region has the DNA TGTGCCACCCGATTTAGCGGGAATTCCTACAATGAGCAGTTCTTC. It is translated as CATRFSGNSYNEQFF.

This clone has a single count. J is TRBJ2-1 and V is TRBV2, with 9 bases identical to TRBD1. In germline, CDR1 is SNHLY, CDR2 FYNNEI. The CDR3 runs 14 residues. V shed 4 bases, J shed 7 bases, and the junction held 5 bases outside the gene matches. The CDR3 here is CASSGDRVKNEQFF. The CDR3, as DNA: TGTGCCAGCAGTGGGGACAGGGTCAAGAATGAGCAGTTCTTC.

The chain links TRBV5-4 to TRBJ2-7, with 7 bases that match TRBD1. This CDR3 is 15 amino acids long. The V gene's germline CDR1 is SGHNT and CDR2 YYREEE (reference sequence). V trimming: 5 bases; J trimming: 6 bases; junction bases outside the gene matches: 14. CDR3 loop: CASSPESTGVREQYF. The CDR3 coding sequence is TGTGCCAGCAGTCCGGAATCAACAGGGGTTCGCGAGCAGTACTTC.

V is TRBV18 and J is TRBJ2-5, with D tentatively TRBD2 (5 bases). This CDR3 spans 14 amino acids. Germline assignment: CDR1 KGHSH and CDR2 LQKENI. V was trimmed by 3 bases and J by 5 bases, leaving 13 bases between them. The CDR3 loop reads CASSPNPSRETQYF. The CDR3 DNA reads as TGTGCCAGCTCACCTAATCCTAGCCGGGAGACCCAGTACTTC.

The chain recombines TRBV6-5 with TRBJ2-7; 8 bases align to TRBD2. The CDR3 totals 15 residues. V was clipped by 6 bases and J by 4 bases; unmatched bases: 11. The V gene's germline CDR1 is MNHEY and CDR2 SVGAGI. CDR3 amino acids: CASRSPAGGRYEQYF. In nucleotides, the CDR3 is TGTGCCAGCAGAAGCCCCGCCGGCGGGAGGTACGAGCAGTACTTC.

The chain is built from TRBV5-1 and TRBJ2-3; D assignment may be TRBD1 or TRBD2 (6 bases each). This CDR3 is 15 amino acids long. CDR1 is SGHRS and CDR2 is YFSETQ in the germline V gene. V lost 4 bases, J lost 2 bases, and 14 bases lay in between. CDR3 bases: TGCGCCAGCAGCGGGACTGGGGGGCACACAGATACGCAGTATTTT. Translated: CASSGTGGHTDTQYF.

This chain uses TRBV29-1 with TRBJ2-1; 8 bases line up with TRBD2. The CDR3 contains 14 residues. V shed 5 bases and J 9 bases; nucleotides not matched to a gene: 12. Germline lookup yields CDR1 SQVTM and CDR2 ANQGSEA. The CDR3: CSVRWLAGTVEQFF. The DNA for the CDR3 is TGCAGCGTTCGGTGGTTAGCGGGAACCGTTGAGCAGTTCTTC.

On this clone itself: The sample has other DNA sequences that encode this CDR3 too. The genes are TRBV7-9 and TRBJ2-3; D gene uncertain. Looked up from germline, CDR1 is SEHNR and CDR2 is FQNEAQ (reference sequence). V was pared by 6 bases and J by 5 bases, with 12 bases between. There are 13 residues in the CDR3. As DNA, the CDR3 is TGTGCCAGCAGTCCCGGGTCTGGAGATACGCAGTATTTT. Its protein product is CASSPGSGDTQYF.

The chain carries TRBV30 and TRBJ1-6, with D unresolved. V was shortened by 0 bases and J by 6 bases, with 6 bases between the two germline ends. CDR3 length: 13 residues. Germline V gives CDR1 GTSNPN, CDR2 SVGIG (reference sequence). CDR3 nucleotides: TGTGCCTGGAGTGTGGTCTTTAATTCACCCCTCCACTTT. This encodes CAWSVVFNSPLHF.